These 9 T cell receptor beta chains were sequenced from one sample in a study of CD8 T cells in ankylosing spondylitis. Study observations and caveats: Characteristic of ankylosing spondylitis blood, it appeared, was a TCR beta motif comprising roughly eight highly homologous variants.

A single record per CDR3 protein comes from TCRdb applying MiXCR to the 5' RACE reads. The sample holds 670,000 or so distinct CDR3 sequences, roughly 20% seen once. These receptors' antigens are unknown. The sample consisted of blood, either unsorted or a sorted T cell fraction (not recorded which). All receptors derive from a male donor with ankylosing spondylitis.

The V gene is TRBV7-6, the J gene TRBJ2-7; TRBD2 aligns across 8 bases. V dropped 5 bases and J dropped 4; count of bases not matched to a gene: 13. CDR1 and CDR2 (germline): SGHVS, FNYEAQ. The CDR3 extends over 16 amino acids. The CDR3 loop is CASSPPTSGSRYEQYF. The DNA of the CDR3 is TGTGCCAGCAGCCCCCCTACTAGCGGCAGTAGGTACGAGCAGTACTTC.

This clonotype has just a few counts. The chain combines TRBV20-1 with TRBJ2-5; no clear D. The germline V gene encodes CDR1 DFQATT and CDR2 SNEGSKA (reference sequence). V lost 0 bases, J lost 5 bases, and 13 bases lay in between. The CDR3 is 14 amino acids. The CDR3 loop is CSARDLQHRETQYF. The CDR3, as DNA: TGCAGTGCTAGAGATTTGCAGCATCGGGAGACCCAGTACTTC.

In DNA form, the CDR3 reads TGCGCCAGCAGCCAGCCCGCGAGCGGGAGTTGGGAGACCCAGTACTTC. The encoded protein is CASSQPASGSWETQYF. This chain joins TRBV4-1 and TRBJ2-5, with 8 bases matching TRBD2. The CDR3 runs to 16 residues. Trimming at V came to 3 bases and at J to 5 bases, leaving 11 bases not matched to a gene. Per germline, CDR1 MGHRA and CDR2 YSYEKL.

This clonotype was observed a few times. This rearrangement joins TRBV20-1 to TRBJ2-2; 9 bases are a match to TRBD1. The V gene end was trimmed by 5 bases and the J gene end by 0 bases; junction bases not matched to a gene: 19. Germline assignment: CDR1 DFQATT and CDR2 SNEGSKA (reference sequence). The CDR3 sequence is 20 residues long. CDR3 nucleotides: TGCAGTGCTTTCCCCCCAACCGGGACAGGGATTTTCGCGAACACCGGGGAGCTGTTTTTT. Its protein is CSAFPPTGTGIFANTGELFF.

This chain links TRBV3-1 with TRBJ2-1; the match to TRBD2 covers 8 bases. In germline, CDR1 is LGHDT, CDR2 YNNKEL (reference sequence). After removal of 2 bases from V and 2 bases from J, the junction contained 5 bases not matched to a gene. The CDR3 is made up of 16 amino acids. The CDR3 nucleotides are TGTGCCAGCAGCCAACTTAGCGGGGCCCCCTACAATGAGCAGTTCTTC. Protein: CASSQLSGAPYNEQFF.

This clonotype was picked up a small number of times. This chain connects TRBV28 to TRBJ2-7; 8 nucleotides line up with TRBD1. V was clipped by 6 bases and J by 7 bases; unmatched bases: 11. Germline lookup yields CDR1 MDHEN and CDR2 SYDVKM. The length of the CDR3 is 14 residues. CDR3 in amino acids: CASSPGQARREQYF. CDR3 nucleotide sequence: TGTGCCAGCAGCCCGGGACAGGCCCGAAGGGAGCAGTACTTC.

The chain uses TRBV6-5 and TRBJ1-1, with D tentatively TRBD1 (5 bases). This CDR3 has 11 amino acids. CDR1 and CDR2 (germline): MNHEY, SVGAGI. V was shortened by 6 bases and J by 7 bases, with 9 bases between the two germline ends. The CDR3 nucleotides read TGTGCCAGCAGAATGGGGCATGAAGCTTTCTTT. The encoded protein is CASRMGHEAFF.

The sample holds a few counts of this clonotype. The V gene is TRBV7-9, the J gene TRBJ2-3; D gene ambiguous. V lost 3 bases and J lost 5, with 9 bases in between. The germline CDR1 and CDR2 sequences are SEHNR and FQNEAQ (reference sequence). This CDR3 contains 13 residues. The CDR3, as DNA: TGTGCCAGCAGCTTTCCTACTGAAGATACGCAGTATTTT. Translating gives CASSFPTEDTQYF.

The chain has TRBV28 and TRBJ2-2; unclear D gene. The CDR3 has 14 amino acids. Germline-derived CDR1 and CDR2 are MDHEN and SYDVKM. V was shortened by 2 bases and J by 4 bases, with 8 bases between the two germline ends. The CDR3 bases are TGTGCCAGCAGTTTAATGCATCCCACCGGGGAGCTGTTTTTT. Its translation is CASSLMHPTGELFF.